This T cell receptor beta chain was captured in a study of cytotoxic CD8 clonotypes in ibrutinib-treated CLL (dated by TCRdb to the early 2020s). With respect to the entire study: The cohort was composed of about 10 relapsed/refractory and around 14 treatment-naive patients; IGHV unmutated status was identified in approximately 17 patients. Responses were partial in roughly 24 patients and complete in 2; after median about 5.5 years follow-up, roughly 14 stayed in remission and roughly twelve progressed. Response samples were taken after a median of 12 months on treatment, ranging from roughly 6 to 36 months. On average, each sample had about 250,000 productive templates and almost 95,000 productive rearrangements. Longitudinal samples were available for about 30% of the roughly 86 trial participants. Cryopreserved peripheral blood mononuclear cells were collected at three points: before therapy, at response, and at either sustained remission or disease progression. General conclusions and limits of the study: Clonality rose at ibrutinib response, remained stable during sustained remission, and dropped back toward baseline at progression. Public clonotypes were rare and either shrank or stayed stable during treatment, and the rise in clonality at ibrutinib response reflected expansion of private clonotypes. Baseline clonality was found to be higher than that of age-matched healthy donors and was strongly correlated with circulating CD8+ T-cell counts. Sustained-remission and progressing patients did not have matched sampling times, and lymph node repertoires were not examined.

Details on this clone: The clone's antigen remains unknown. Base qualities are not provided; no much larger clone lies one nucleotide away.

The goal of deep resolution MiSeq sequencing was a depth between 1 in 1 million and 1 in 200,000 T cells, and coverage averaged 10x per clonotype. TCR beta libraries were generated with the immunoSEQ hsTCRB Kit. On the study's bioinformatics: The data were analyzed with ImmunoSEQ Analyzer and ImmunoSEQ Data Assistant, and V, D and J gene assignments followed IMGT definitions. Clonality, with values ranging from 0 to 1, was calculated as one minus the normalized Shannon entropy of productive rearrangement frequencies. Only overrepresented clonotypes making up at least 0.05% of each patient's repertoire were included in the public clonotype analysis. Around 13 age-matched healthy donor repertoires from immuneACCESS were used as controls for clonality. The immuneACCESS repertoire file appears here via TCRdb, limited to in-frame rearrangements. These files lack a portion of the clones; in checked studies, under half of the deficit traces to unresolved V genes, and the cause of the others is not known. The D gene and trimming were derived from the DNA, and the V and J assignments and clone size from that table. This sample comprises approximately 23,000 clones, approximately 77% of them detected only once. Roughly 7.6% of the sample is held by the ten biggest clonotypes.

For TCR beta library preparation, 2 to 2.5 micrograms of genomic DNA were isolated from cryopreserved PBMCs. Longitudinal blood samples from CLL patients on ibrutinib monotherapy were analyzed using high-throughput TCR beta sequencing. The patients took part in an open-label, single-center phase 2 trial of ibrutinib monotherapy. There are 13 amino acids in the CDR3, from cysteine to phenylalanine inclusive. Solely the CDR3 DNA is kept, with 39 bases framed from the first base. CDR1 GTSNPN and CDR2 SVGIG were looked up in the germline V gene (reference sequence). Trimming takes 0 bases from V and 8 bases from J, and the germline ends sit 13 bases apart.

The source of this sequence is a human donor with chronic lymphocytic leukemia. The sample was PBMCs, taken before ibrutinib treatment. The V gene is TRBV30 and the J gene is TRBJ1-2; the best D guess is TRBD1, with 5 bases matching. The CDR3 has the sequence CAWSVRGALGYTF. The base sequence is TGTGCCTGGAGTGTACGAGGGGCCTTGGGCTACACCTTC.